The entry that follows covers one TCR beta chain sequence. The data were taken from a study of blood T cell repertoires in COVID-19. Sequenced by immunoSEQ multiplex PCR; TCRdb stores in-frame clones only, minus some. The table has a few hundred thousand clones, 80% to 90% seen once. The CDR3 extends over 15 amino acids. Trimming left V 5 bases short and J 11 bases short, with 19 bases between. CDR1 and CDR2 (germline): LNHDA, SQIVND (reference sequence). Recruits, aged about 18 to 95 years, lived in roughly 22 US areas. The receptor's source is a woman younger than 45 who had been exposed to COVID-19. The rearrangement joins TRBV19 to TRBJ1-6; D ambiguous. The material sequenced was PBMCs or T cells enriched from blood (not recorded which). As DNA, the CDR3 is TGTGCCAGTAGTTTGTGGTTCGGTACCCAGGCACCCCTCCACTTT. Translating it yields CASSLWFGTQAPLHF. Combining the CDR3 with reference TRBV19 and TRBJ1-6 gives the whole variable domain DGGITQSPKYLFRKEGQNVTLSCEQNLNHDAMYWYRQDPGQGLRLIYYSQIVNDFQKGDIAEGYSVSREKKESFPLTVTSAQKNPTAFYLCASSLWFGTQAPLHFGNGTRLTVT.